This paragraph reports one T cell receptor beta chain. Germline CDR1 is SGHTS and CDR2 is YDEGEE. The V gene lost 4 bases and the J gene lost 3 bases, with 4 bases spanning the gap. CDR3 length equals 12 residues. The data are from a study of graft-versus-host responses after intestinal transplantation. Profiled with immunoSEQ multiplex PCR; TCRdb holds only in-frame clones, not every one. In the table there are fewer than 11,000 clones, about 91% of which are singletons. The starting material was PBMCs, obtained around 43 days after intestinal transplantation. This TCR was recovered from a human patient who received an intestinal transplant, so some T cells may come from the graft donor. The chain employs TRBV5-8 and TRBJ2-2; D is unclear. The CDR3 reads CASSPYTGELFF. The CDR3 DNA reads TGTGCCAGCAGCCCCTACACCGGGGAGCTGTTTTTT.